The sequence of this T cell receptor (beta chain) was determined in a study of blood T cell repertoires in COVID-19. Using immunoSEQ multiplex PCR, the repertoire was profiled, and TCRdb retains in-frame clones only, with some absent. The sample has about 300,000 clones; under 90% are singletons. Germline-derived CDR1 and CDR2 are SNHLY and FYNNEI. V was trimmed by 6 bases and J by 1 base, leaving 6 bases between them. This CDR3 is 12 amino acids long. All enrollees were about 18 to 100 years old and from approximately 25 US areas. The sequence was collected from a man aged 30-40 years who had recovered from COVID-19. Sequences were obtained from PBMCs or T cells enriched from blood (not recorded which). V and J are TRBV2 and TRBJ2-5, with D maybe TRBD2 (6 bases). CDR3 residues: CASRGLQETQYF. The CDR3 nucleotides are TGTGCCAGCAGGGGACTCCAAGAGACCCAGTACTTC.